This T cell receptor (beta chain) originates from a study of T cell responses to AZD1222 COVID-19 vaccine (dated by TCRdb to the early 2020s). Regarding the study in general: TCR sequencing covered 233 trial participants: 207 given two doses of AZD1222 and approximately 26 given two doses of MenACWY control vaccine. Enrollment into the trials was organized by age into subgroups of 18-55, 56-69 and 70-plus years, and those subgroups contained roughly 140, 27 and 60 TCR-sequenced participants, respectively.

For this clone: This receptor's antigen is unknown. One base away there is no much larger clone; base qualities are not given.

V lost 5 bases and J lost 8 bases; the stretch between them is 15 bases long. Reading from cysteine to phenylalanine, the CDR3 counts 13 amino acids. The retained sequence is limited to the CDR3, 39 bases, with the frame set at the first base. Looking up the germline V gene (reference sequence) yields CDR1 LNHDA and CDR2 SQIVND. What the authors observed across the whole study: Conclusions about previously exposed vaccinees are limited because only 6 or 7 AZD1222 recipients were SARS-CoV-2 seropositive at baseline. The 56-69-year group was small, and its depth increase did not reach significance, likely because of low power. Because no day 14 peak-response samples were available, the repertoires could be characterized only after the peak T cell response. Participants were mostly white British and included more females than males, and it was suggested by the authors that clonal diversity may have been underestimated. The vaccine-associated CD4 TCRs covered the entire spike protein, and the dominant responses fell in regions 160-218 and 743-854. After two AZD1222 doses, both the breadth and the depth of spike-specific TCRs were significantly higher than at day 0 and than in MenACWY recipients. Nearly half of unique spike-specific TCRs reportedly recognized epitopes outside regions mutated in the B.1.351 and B.1.1.7 variants.

The CDR3 regions of human TCRbeta chains were analyzed by immunosequencing. For the original study's pipeline: TCRs in the repertoires were compared against a reference library of SARS-CoV-2-specific TCRs that had been generated with the MIRA antigen-specificity platform. Breadth meant the fraction of unique TCRs that were SARS-CoV-2-associated, whereas depth meant the fraction of total T cells that were SARS-CoV-2-associated. Each spike-specific TCR was assigned to its reactive spike region and to a CD4 or CD8 class using the MIRA data. Log10-transformed breadth and depth values were compared by one-way ANOVA with Sidak's multiple comparisons tests. This is the immuneACCESS table as TCRdb keeps it, with only in-frame sequences that have V and J called. A part of the clones is gone; compared with another copy, unresolved V genes explain less than half, and the rest is unexplained. From that table come the V and J calls and clone size; the DNA was used to work out D and trimming. This sample holds some 170,000 clones; about 91% were observed only once. The biggest ten clones account for around 4% of the sample.

The time point label here, explained by the study, means: baseline before first vaccination. The meaning of the sample's treatment or condition label: meningococcal conjugate vaccine given as trial control. Samples from vaccinated people were obtained from the UK trials COV001 and COV002, which included a single-blind randomized controlled phase 2/3 trial of AZD1222 (ChAdOx1 nCoV-19) in healthy adults. Trial participant PBMC samples were collected at day 0 and day 28 after the second dose for TCRbeta chain sequencing. The sequenced sample was peripheral blood, obtained on day 0 of MenACWY control vaccination. The source of this sequence is an adult in good health. The chain was built from TRBV19 and TRBJ1-2; the D gene is not confidently resolved. CDR3 region: CASSPRRSMGYTF. The DNA sequence is TGTGCCAGTAGTCCCCGCAGGTCAATGGGCTACACCTTC.